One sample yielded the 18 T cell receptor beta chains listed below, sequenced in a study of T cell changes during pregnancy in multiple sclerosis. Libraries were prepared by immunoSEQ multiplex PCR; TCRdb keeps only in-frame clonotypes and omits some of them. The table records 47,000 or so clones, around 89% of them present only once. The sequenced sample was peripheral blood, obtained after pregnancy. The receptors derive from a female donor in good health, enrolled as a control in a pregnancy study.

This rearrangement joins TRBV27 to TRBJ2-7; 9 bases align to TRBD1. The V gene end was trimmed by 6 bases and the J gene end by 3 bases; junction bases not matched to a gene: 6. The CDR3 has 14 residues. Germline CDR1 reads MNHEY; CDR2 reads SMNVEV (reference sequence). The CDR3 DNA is TGTGCCAGCAGCCCCTTGGGACAGGGCTACGAGCAGTACTTC. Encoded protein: CASSPLGQGYEQYF.

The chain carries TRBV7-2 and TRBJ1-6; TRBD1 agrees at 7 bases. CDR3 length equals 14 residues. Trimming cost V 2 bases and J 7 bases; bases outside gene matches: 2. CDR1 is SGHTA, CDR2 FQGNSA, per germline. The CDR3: CASSLQTGNSPLHF. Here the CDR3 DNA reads TGTGCCAGCAGCTTACAGACAGGGAATTCACCCCTCCACTTT.

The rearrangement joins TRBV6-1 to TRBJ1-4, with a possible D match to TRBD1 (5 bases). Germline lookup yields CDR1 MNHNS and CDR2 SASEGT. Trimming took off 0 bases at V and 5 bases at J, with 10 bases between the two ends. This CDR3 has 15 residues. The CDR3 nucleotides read TGTGCCAGCAGTGAAGCCTCCAGGGTAAATGAAAAACTGTTTTTT. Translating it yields CASSEASRVNEKLFF.

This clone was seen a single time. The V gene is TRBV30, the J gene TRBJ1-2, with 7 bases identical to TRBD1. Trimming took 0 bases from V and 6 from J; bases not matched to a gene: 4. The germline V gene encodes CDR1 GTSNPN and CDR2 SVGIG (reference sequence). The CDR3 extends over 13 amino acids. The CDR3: CAWSVRGGHGYTF. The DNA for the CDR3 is TGTGCCTGGAGTGTACGAGGGGGCCATGGCTACACCTTC.

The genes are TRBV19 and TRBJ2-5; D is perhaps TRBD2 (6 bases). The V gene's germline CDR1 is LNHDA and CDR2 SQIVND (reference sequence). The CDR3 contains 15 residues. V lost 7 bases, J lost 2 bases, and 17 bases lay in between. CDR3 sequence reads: CASTASSAPQETQYF. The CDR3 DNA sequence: TGTGCCAGTACCGCATCTAGCGCGCCTCAAGAGACCCAGTACTTC.

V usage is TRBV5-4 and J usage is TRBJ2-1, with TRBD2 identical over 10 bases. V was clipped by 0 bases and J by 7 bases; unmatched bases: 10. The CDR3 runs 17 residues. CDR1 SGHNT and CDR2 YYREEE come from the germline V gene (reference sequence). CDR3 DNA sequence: TGTGCCAGCAGCTTGGCCGAAGGAGCGGGAGGGTGGAATGAGCAGTTCTTC. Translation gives CASSLAEGAGGWNEQFF.

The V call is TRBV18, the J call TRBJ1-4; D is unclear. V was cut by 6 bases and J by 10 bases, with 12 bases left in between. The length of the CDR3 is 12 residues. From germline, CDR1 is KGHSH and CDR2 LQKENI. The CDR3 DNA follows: TGTGCCAGCTCCACAATCTCCCGAAAACTGTTTTTT. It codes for CASSTISRKLFF.

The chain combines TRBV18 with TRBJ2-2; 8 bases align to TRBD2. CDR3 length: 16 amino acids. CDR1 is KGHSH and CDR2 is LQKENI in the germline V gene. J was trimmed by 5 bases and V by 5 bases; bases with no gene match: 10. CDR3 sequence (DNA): TGTGCCAGCTCATCAAAGGGACTAGGATTGACCGGGGAGCTGTTTTTT. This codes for CASSSKGLGLTGELFF.

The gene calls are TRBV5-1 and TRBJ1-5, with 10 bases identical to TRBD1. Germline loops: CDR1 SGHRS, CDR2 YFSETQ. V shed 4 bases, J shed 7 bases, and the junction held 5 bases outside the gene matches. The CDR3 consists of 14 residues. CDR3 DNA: TGCGCCAGCAGCCTTGGGACAGGGGAGCAGCCCCAGCATTTT. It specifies CASSLGTGEQPQHF.

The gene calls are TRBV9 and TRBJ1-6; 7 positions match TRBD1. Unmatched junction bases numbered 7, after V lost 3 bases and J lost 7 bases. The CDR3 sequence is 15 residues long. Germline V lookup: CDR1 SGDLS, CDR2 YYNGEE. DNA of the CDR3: TGTGCCAGCAGCGCCGGGACAGCCATGAATTCACCCCTCCACTTT. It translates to CASSAGTAMNSPLHF.

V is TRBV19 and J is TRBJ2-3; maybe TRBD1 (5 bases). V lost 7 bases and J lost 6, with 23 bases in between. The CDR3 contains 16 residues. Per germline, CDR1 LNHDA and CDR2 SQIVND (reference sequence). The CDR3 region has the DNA TGTGCCAGTATGATGAGACAGCCTACCGGTGGGGATACGCAGTATTTT. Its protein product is CASMMRQPTGGDTQYF. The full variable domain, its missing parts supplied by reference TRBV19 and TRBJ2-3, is DGGITQSPKYLFRKEGQNVTLSCEQNLNHDAMYWYRQDPGQGLRLIYYSQIVNDFQKGDIAEGYSVSREKKESFPLTVTSAQKNPTAFYLCASMMRQPTGGDTQYFGPGTRLTVL.

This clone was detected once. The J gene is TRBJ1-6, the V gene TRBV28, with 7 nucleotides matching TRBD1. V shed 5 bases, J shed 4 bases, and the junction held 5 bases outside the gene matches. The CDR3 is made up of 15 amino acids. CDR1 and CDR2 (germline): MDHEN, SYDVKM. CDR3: CASSPRQGYNSPLHF. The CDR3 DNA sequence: TGTGCCAGCAGTCCGCGACAGGGTTATAATTCACCCCTCCACTTT.

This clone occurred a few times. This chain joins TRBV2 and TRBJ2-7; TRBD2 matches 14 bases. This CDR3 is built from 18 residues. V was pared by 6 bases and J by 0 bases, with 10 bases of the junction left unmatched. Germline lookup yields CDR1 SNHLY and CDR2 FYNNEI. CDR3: CASSLGLAGGLGSYEQYF. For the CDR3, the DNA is TGTGCCAGCAGCTTAGGACTAGCGGGAGGATTAGGCTCCTACGAGCAGTACTTC. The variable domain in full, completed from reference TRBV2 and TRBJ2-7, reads EPEVTQTPSHQVTQMGQEVILRCVPISNHLYFYWYRQILGQKVEFLVSFYNNEISEKSEIFDDQFSVERPDGSNFTLKIRSTKLEDSAMYFCASSLGLAGGLGSYEQYFGPGTRLTVT.

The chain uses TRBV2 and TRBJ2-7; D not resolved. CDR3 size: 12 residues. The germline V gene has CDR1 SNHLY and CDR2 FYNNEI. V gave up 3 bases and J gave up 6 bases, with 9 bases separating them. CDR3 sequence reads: CASSETGGEQYF. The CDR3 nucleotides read TGTGCCAGCAGTGAGACGGGTGGCGAGCAGTACTTC.

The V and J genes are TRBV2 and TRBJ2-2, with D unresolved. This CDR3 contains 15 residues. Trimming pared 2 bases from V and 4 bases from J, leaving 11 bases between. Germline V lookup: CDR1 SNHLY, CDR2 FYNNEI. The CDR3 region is CASSEMGAFTGELFF. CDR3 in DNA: TGTGCCAGCAGTGAAATGGGCGCGTTCACCGGGGAGCTGTTTTTT.

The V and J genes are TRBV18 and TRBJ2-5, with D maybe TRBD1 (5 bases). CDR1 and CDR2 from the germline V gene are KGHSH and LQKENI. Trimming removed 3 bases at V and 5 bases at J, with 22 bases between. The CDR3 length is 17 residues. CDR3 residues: CASSPAASRDAGETQYF. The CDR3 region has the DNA TGTGCCAGCTCACCGGCGGCCAGCAGGGATGCTGGGGAGACCCAGTACTTC.

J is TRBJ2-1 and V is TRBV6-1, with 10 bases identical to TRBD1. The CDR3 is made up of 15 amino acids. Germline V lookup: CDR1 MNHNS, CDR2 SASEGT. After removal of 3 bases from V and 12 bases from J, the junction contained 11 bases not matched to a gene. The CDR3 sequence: CASSEGQGNRAVQFF. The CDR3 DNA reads TGTGCCAGCAGTGAGGGACAGGGGAATAGGGCGGTGCAGTTCTTC.

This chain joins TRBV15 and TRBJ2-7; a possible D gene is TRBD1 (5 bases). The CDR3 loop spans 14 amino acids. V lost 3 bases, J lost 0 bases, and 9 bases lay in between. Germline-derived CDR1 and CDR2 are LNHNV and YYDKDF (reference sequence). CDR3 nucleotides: TGTGCCACCAGCAGGGGGCGAGGCTCCTACGAGCAGTACTTC. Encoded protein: CATSRGRGSYEQYF.